What follows are 20 T cell receptor beta chains derived from one specimen sequenced in a study of T-cell memory formation after mild COVID-19. One entry per CDR3 protein results from TCRdb running MiXCR on the 5' RACE reads. Of 400,000 to 450,000 distinct CDR3 sequences listed, under 20% are singletons. The sample was PBMCs or a T cell subset sorted from them (not recorded which). The receptors stem from a man between 18 and 35 years old who had mild COVID-19 (a few samples of this study predate the infection). Cell type and time point are not known.

This clonotype was seen only a few times. V and J are TRBV19 and TRBJ1-2, with D possibly being TRBD1 (6 bases). Germline V lookup: CDR1 LNHDA, CDR2 SQIVND (reference sequence). The CDR3 extends over 15 amino acids. Trimming took off 5 bases at V and 4 bases at J, with 17 bases between the two ends. Here the CDR3 DNA reads TGTGCCAGTAGTCCCGACTTGGGGGCGGGCTATGGCTACACCTTC. It yields the protein CASSPDLGAGYGYTF.

This clonotype showed up many times. The rearrangement uses TRBV7-2 and TRBJ1-5; TRBD1 aligns across 11 bases. Looked up from germline, CDR1 is SGHTA and CDR2 is FQGNSA. J lost 11 bases, V lost 1 base, and 7 bases had no gene match. The CDR3 covers 15 residues. CDR3 bases: TGTGCCAGCAGCTTAGAAGGGACAGGGGGAAGGTCCCAGCATTTT. Its protein is CASSLEGTGGRSQHF.

This clonotype was seen more than once but under ten times. The rearrangement joins TRBV7-8 to TRBJ1-5; D uncertain. Germline V CDR1 and CDR2: SGHVS, FQNEAQ. This CDR3 spans 15 amino acids. Trimming took off 2 bases at V and 4 bases at J, with 12 bases between the two ends. CDR3 nucleotide sequence: TGTGCCAGCAGCTTACAGGCAGGACCTAATCAGCCCCAGCATTTT. Amino acids: CASSLQAGPNQPQHF.

The chain carries TRBV5-6 and TRBJ2-4; D possibly corresponds to TRBD2 (5 bases). Trimming removed 1 base from V and 2 bases from J, with 13 bases in between. Germline CDR1 SGHDT, CDR2 YYEEEE. The CDR3 covers 16 residues. The CDR3 loop is CASSLLNGGSKNIQYF. DNA for the CDR3: TGTGCCAGCAGCTTGCTGAATGGCGGGTCCAAAAACATTCAGTACTTC.

This chain joins TRBV9 and TRBJ2-1, with 10 nucleotides matching TRBD2. The CDR3 is 18 residues long. With 4 bases clipped from V and 2 bases from J, the junction kept 12 bases outside the gene matches. Looked up from germline, CDR1 is SGDLS and CDR2 is YYNGEE. CDR3 sequence reads: CASSSGRGDSSPYNEQFF. The CDR3 DNA reads as TGTGCCAGCAGCAGCGGGAGGGGGGACTCTAGCCCCTACAATGAGCAGTTCTTC.

V is TRBV7-6 and J is TRBJ2-7; no firm D call. Trimming stripped 3 bases from V and 1 base from J, with 10 bases between. There are 14 residues in the CDR3. Germline V gene lookup returns CDR1 SGHVS and CDR2 FNYEAQ. The CDR3 sequence is CASSFDSYSYEQYF. The DNA for the CDR3 is TGTGCCAGCAGCTTTGACTCATATTCCTACGAGCAGTACTTC.

V is TRBV7-9 and J is TRBJ2-3, with a possible D match to TRBD1 (6 bases). The germline V and J ends were trimmed by 5 bases and 1 base, with 16 bases remaining between them. The CDR3 length is 16 residues. The germline V gene has CDR1 SEHNR and CDR2 FQNEAQ (reference sequence). The CDR3 nucleotides read TGTGCCAGCAGCCCGGACAGAAGAGTTGGCACAGATACGCAGTATTTT. As protein: CASSPDRRVGTDTQYF.

V gene TRBV29-1 combines with J gene TRBJ1-1; D may be TRBD1 (5 bases). CDR1 and CDR2 from the germline V gene are SQVTM and ANQGSEA. This CDR3 comprises 17 residues. V shed 4 bases and J shed 4 bases, with 25 bases lying between them. CDR3 DNA sequence: TGCAGCGTTGCTGTGCGGGGGGGTGCTGCGCGGAGCACTGAAGCTTTCTTT. Amino acids: CSVAVRGGAARSTEAFF. The variable domain in full, completed from reference TRBV29-1 and TRBJ1-1, reads SAVISQKPSRDICQRGTSLTIQCQVDSQVTMMFWYRQQPGQSLTLIATANQGSEATYESGFVIDKFPISRPNLTFSTLTVSNMSPEDSSIYLCSVAVRGGAARSTEAFFGQGTRLTVV.

The V gene is TRBV7-3, the J gene TRBJ2-7, with D perhaps TRBD2 (5 bases). Trimming removed 2 bases at V and 3 bases at J, with 8 bases between. Germline CDR1 SGHTA, CDR2 FQGTGA. There are 13 residues in the CDR3. The CDR3 DNA sequence: TGTGCCAGCAGCTTACAGACTAACTACGAGCAGTACTTC. Amino acids: CASSLQTNYEQYF.

V and J are TRBV12-3 or TRBV12-4 and TRBJ2-5; a weak D match, TRBD2 (5 bases). This CDR3 spans 12 amino acids. Trimming stripped 5 bases from V and 4 bases from J, with 8 bases between. CDR3 sequence reads: CASSGLAETQYF. The DNA for the CDR3 is TGTGCCAGCAGTGGGCTAGCAGAGACCCAGTACTTC.

J is TRBJ1-1 and V is TRBV20-1; the match to TRBD1 covers 7 bases. Germline CDR1 is DFQATT and CDR2 is SNEGSKA (reference sequence). The V gene end was trimmed by 2 bases and the J gene end by 2 bases; junction bases not matched to a gene: 5. There are 14 residues in the CDR3. The chain's CDR3 is CSARPGQPNTEAFF. CDR3 DNA: TGCAGTGCTAGACCGGGACAGCCAAACACTGAAGCTTTCTTT.

This clonotype has a count of ten or more. The J gene is TRBJ1-5, the V gene TRBV28, with TRBD1 as a possible D gene (6 bases). V lost 5 bases to trimming and J lost 0 bases, with 8 bases between them. Germline loops: CDR1 MDHEN, CDR2 SYDVKM. This CDR3 contains 14 residues. This CDR3 is CASSKGGSNQPQHF. The CDR3 DNA follows: TGTGCCAGCAGTAAAGGGGGTAGCAATCAGCCCCAGCATTTT.

This clonotype was detected only a few times. V gene TRBV9 combines with J gene TRBJ1-6; 8 nucleotides align to TRBD1. The CDR3 covers 16 residues. Looked up from germline, CDR1 is SGDLS and CDR2 is YYNGEE. J lost 7 bases, V lost 0 bases, and 6 bases had no gene match. The chain's CDR3 is CASSVADRERNSPLHF. CDR3 sequence (DNA): TGTGCCAGCAGCGTAGCGGACAGGGAGAGAAATTCACCCCTCCACTTT.

About this clonotype: Mismatch with germline at one junction end may stem from a read error. V is TRBV10-3 and J is TRBJ2-5; 8 nucleotides agree with TRBD1. The germline V gene has CDR1 ENHRY and CDR2 SYGVKD. This CDR3 has 14 residues. The CDR3 here is CASGVAGGRETRYF. For the CDR3, the DNA is TGTGCCTCCGGGGTGGCAGGGGGCAGAGAGACCCGGTACTTC.

The rearrangement uses TRBV5-1 and TRBJ2-5; 9 bases are a match to TRBD1. Germline lookup yields CDR1 SGHRS and CDR2 YFSETQ. The V gene end was trimmed by 2 bases and the J gene end by 2 bases; junction bases not matched to a gene: 7. This CDR3 has 16 residues. The CDR3 bases are TGCGCCAGCAGCTTCTTGGGGACAGGGATTCAAGAGACCCAGTACTTC. This translates into CASSFLGTGIQETQYF.

The CDR3 protein is CASIPQAGEETQYF. DNA for the CDR3: TGCGCCAGCATCCCGCAGGCGGGGGAGGAGACCCAGTACTTC. This sequence joins TRBV10-2 and TRBJ2-5; TRBD2 matches 7 bases. V dropped 7 bases and J dropped 5; count of bases not matched to a gene: 10. This CDR3 is 14 amino acids long. Germline V gene sequence: CDR1 WSHSY, CDR2 SAAADI.

A few counts support this clonotype. The chain carries TRBV7-9 and TRBJ2-1; D unclear. V lost 1 base to trimming and J lost 8 bases, with 6 bases between them. Germline lookup yields CDR1 SEHNR and CDR2 FQNEAQ (reference sequence). The CDR3 consists of 12 residues. CDR3 sequence: CASSLEAHEQFF. The CDR3 coding sequence is TGTGCCAGCAGCTTAGAGGCGCATGAGCAGTTCTTC. The entire variable domain, with the rest obtained from reference TRBV7-9 and TRBJ2-1, is as follows: DTGVSQNPRHKITKRGQNVTFRCDPISEHNRLYWYRQTLGQGPEFLTYFQNEAQLEKSRLLSDRFSAERPKGSFSTLEIQRTEQGDSAMYLCASSLEAHEQFFGPGTRLTVL.

In this sample, this clonotype turned up a few times. The V call is TRBV12-5, the J call TRBJ1-5; 9 positions match TRBD1. The V and J ends lost 5 bases and 1 base, in that order; junction bases with no gene match: 9. CDR1 is LGHNT, CDR2 FRNRAP, per germline. The CDR3 totals 17 residues. The CDR3 DNA follows: TGTGCTAGTGGTCCCGGGACAGGGATGTTAAGCAATCAGCCCCAGCATTTT. Its protein product is CASGPGTGMLSNQPQHF.

This clonotype was detected only a few times. The chain is built from TRBV29-1 and TRBJ2-2; TRBD1 agrees at 12 bases. This CDR3 is 13 amino acids long. V shed 7 bases and J 7 bases; nucleotides not matched to a gene: 4. Per the germline V gene, CDR1 is SQVTM and CDR2 is ANQGSEA. DNA for the CDR3: TGCAGCGCAGGGGACAGGGGGCTCGGGGAGCTGTTTTTT. It translates to CSAGDRGLGELFF.

The V call is TRBV5-5, the J call TRBJ2-7; 9 bases map to TRBD1. The CDR3 sequence is 17 residues long. The germline V gene has CDR1 SGHKS and CDR2 YYEKEE (reference sequence). V trimming: 2 bases; J trimming: 0 bases; junction bases outside the gene matches: 9. This CDR3 is CASSFLTGGESSYEQYF. The CDR3 nucleotides are TGTGCCAGCAGCTTTCTTACAGGGGGCGAGAGCTCCTACGAGCAGTACTTC.